The text below deals with one T cell receptor beta chain. At one end the junction does not follow the germline gene, possibly because of a read error. This specimen comes from a study of blood T cell repertoires in COVID-19. From germline, CDR1 is SGHRS and CDR2 YFSETQ. The CDR3 has 14 amino acids. Enrollees, about 18 to 89 years old, lived in 24 US areas. Individuals in the exposed group had encountered a COVID-19 case within 2 weeks preceding study entry. Clones were read by immunoSEQ multiplex PCR, and TCRdb kept only the in-frame ones, dropping some. Among hundreds of thousands of clones, 90% were seen once, and the ten largest hold about 15%.

The TCR originated in a man younger than 40 who had been exposed to COVID-19. V is TRBV5-1 and J is TRBJ2-5; possible D gene TRBD2, 5 bases. Sequencing was performed on PBMCs or T cells enriched from blood (not recorded which). CDR3 residues: CASRLSASSETQYF. The CDR3, as DNA: TGCGCCAGCCGCTTGTCAGCTAGCTCAGAGACCCAGTACTTC.